The 2 T cell receptor beta chains given below trace back to one sample, sequenced in a study of identical twins. TCRdb used MiXCR to reprocess the 5' RACE reads, holding one entry per CDR3 protein. Altogether about 530,000 distinct CDR3 sequences are present, about a fifth being singletons, with the ten largest covering more than 0.4%. The same data also contributed to another study, on yellow fever vaccine responses in identical twins.

The sample comprised CD4+ T cells sorted from blood. The source of these receptors is a woman aged 18-29 years in good health.

This clonotype was seen only a few times. This chain joins TRBV28 and TRBJ2-3, with D unclear. V lost 4 bases, J lost 0 bases, and 11 bases lay in between. This CDR3 has 15 amino acids. Germline V gene data show CDR1 as MDHEN and CDR2 as SYDVKM. The CDR3 bases are TGTGCCAGCAGTTCTCCGGACCCTAGCACAGATACGCAGTATTTT. This sequence encodes CASSSPDPSTDTQYF.

This clonotype was observed a handful of times. The chain employs TRBV4-2 and TRBJ2-5; TRBD2 matches at 7 bases. In germline, CDR1 is LGHNA, CDR2 YNFKEQ. The CDR3 spans 15 residues. The V segment lost 3 bases and the J segment 0 bases; nucleotides outside the gene matches: 4. CDR3: CASSQVAGYQETQYF. The CDR3 DNA is TGTGCCAGCAGCCAGGTAGCGGGCTACCAAGAGACCCAGTACTTC.